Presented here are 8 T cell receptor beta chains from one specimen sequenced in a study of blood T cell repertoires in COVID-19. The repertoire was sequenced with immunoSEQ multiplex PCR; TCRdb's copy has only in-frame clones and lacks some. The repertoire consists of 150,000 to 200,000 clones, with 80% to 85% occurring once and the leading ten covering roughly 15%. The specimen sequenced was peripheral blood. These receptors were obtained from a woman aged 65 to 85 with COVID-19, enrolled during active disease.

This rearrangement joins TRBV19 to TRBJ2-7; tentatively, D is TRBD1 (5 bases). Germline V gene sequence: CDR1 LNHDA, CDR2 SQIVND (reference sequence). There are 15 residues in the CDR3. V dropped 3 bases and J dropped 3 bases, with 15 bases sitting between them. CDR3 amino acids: CASSILHRPYYEQYF. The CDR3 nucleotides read TGTGCCAGTAGTATTCTTCACAGGCCATACTACGAGCAGTACTTC.

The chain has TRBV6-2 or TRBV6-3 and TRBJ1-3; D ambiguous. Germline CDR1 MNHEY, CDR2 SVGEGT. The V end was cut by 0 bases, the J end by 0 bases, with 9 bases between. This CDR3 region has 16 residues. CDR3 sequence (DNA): TGTGCCAGCAGTTACTCGGCGGGGAGCTCTGGAAACACCATATATTTT. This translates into CASSYSAGSSGNTIYF.

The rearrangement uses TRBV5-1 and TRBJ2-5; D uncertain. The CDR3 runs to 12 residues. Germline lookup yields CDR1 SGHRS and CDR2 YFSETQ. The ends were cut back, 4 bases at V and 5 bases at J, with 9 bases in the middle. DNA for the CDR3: TGCGCCAGCAGCCCCCCTTCTGAGACCCAGTACTTC. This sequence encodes CASSPPSETQYF.

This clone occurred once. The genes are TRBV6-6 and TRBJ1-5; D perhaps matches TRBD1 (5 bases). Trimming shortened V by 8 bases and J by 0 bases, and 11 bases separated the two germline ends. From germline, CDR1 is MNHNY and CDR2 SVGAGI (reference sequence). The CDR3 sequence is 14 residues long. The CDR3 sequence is CASAQEYSNQPQHF. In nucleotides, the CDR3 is TGTGCCAGCGCACAGGAATATAGCAATCAGCCCCAGCATTTT.

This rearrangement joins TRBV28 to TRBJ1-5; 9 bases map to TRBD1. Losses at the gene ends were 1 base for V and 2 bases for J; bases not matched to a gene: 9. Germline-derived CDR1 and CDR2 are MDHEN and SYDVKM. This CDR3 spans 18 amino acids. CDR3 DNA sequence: TGTGCCAGCAGTTTATCGGGGACAGGGATATCGGGCAATCAGCCCCAGCATTTT. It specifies CASSLSGTGISGNQPQHF. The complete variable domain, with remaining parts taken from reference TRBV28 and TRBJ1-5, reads DVKVTQSSRYLVKRTGEKVFLECVQDMDHENMFWYRQDPGLGLRLIYFSYDVKMKEKGDIPEGYSVSREKKERFSLILESASTNQTSMYLCASSLSGTGISGNQPQHFGDGTRLSIL.

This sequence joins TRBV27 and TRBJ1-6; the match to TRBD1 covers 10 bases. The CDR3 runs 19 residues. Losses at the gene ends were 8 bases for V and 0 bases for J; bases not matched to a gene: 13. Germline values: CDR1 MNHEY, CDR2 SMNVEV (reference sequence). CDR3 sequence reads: CASSRTGQGYSSYNSPLHF. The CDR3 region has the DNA TGTGCCAGCTCGAGAACGGGACAGGGGTATAGCTCCTATAATTCACCCCTCCACTTT.

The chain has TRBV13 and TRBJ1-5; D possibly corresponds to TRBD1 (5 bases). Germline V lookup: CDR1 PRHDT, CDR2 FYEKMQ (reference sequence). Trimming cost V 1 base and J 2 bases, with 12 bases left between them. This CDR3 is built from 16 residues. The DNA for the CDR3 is TGTGCCAGCAGCTTAGAAGGGACGGGGGGCAATCAGCCCCAGCATTTT. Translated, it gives CASSLEGTGGNQPQHF.

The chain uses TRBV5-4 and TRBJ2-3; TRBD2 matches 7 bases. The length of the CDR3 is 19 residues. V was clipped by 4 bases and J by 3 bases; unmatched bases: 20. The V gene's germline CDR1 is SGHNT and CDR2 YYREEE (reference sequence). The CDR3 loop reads CASSPWGSGRVLGTDTQYF. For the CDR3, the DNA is TGTGCCAGCAGCCCTTGGGGTAGCGGGCGAGTGTTGGGAACAGATACGCAGTATTTT.